What follows is one TCR beta chain and its context. This specimen comes from a study of blood T cell repertoires in COVID-19. Original processing notes: Amplification of reference gene primers was used by the study to estimate nucleated cell counts. The repertoire was sequenced with immunoSEQ multiplex PCR; TCRdb's copy has only in-frame clones and lacks some. That table gives V, J and clone size, and the DNA gave D and trimming. The table lists hundreds of thousands of clones, around nine tenths of them singletons. V was clipped by 3 bases and J by 6 bases, with 5 bases between them. This CDR3 has 11 residues. Germline assignment: CDR1 MNHEY and CDR2 SVGEGT.

This rearrangement joins TRBV6-2 or TRBV6-3 to TRBJ1-1; D ambiguous. The sequence was obtained from an elderly man with acute or convalescent COVID-19. The sequencing input was peripheral blood. This CDR3 is CASSYVAEAFF. The DNA of the CDR3 is TGTGCCAGCAGTTATGTAGCTGAAGCTTTCTTT.